One sample yielded the 19 T cell receptor beta chains listed below, sequenced in a study of blood T cell repertoires in COVID-19. Sequenced by immunoSEQ multiplex PCR; TCRdb stores in-frame clones only, minus some. The sample holds around 250,000 clones, 85% to 90% seen once. The material sequenced was peripheral blood. These receptors all stem from a woman in her thirties or forties who had recovered from COVID-19.

V gene TRBV11-2 combines with J gene TRBJ2-1; 9 bases align to TRBD1. The CDR3 runs 15 residues. The germline V gene has CDR1 SGHAT and CDR2 FQNNGV. With 3 bases clipped from V and 8 bases from J, the junction kept 8 bases outside the gene matches. CDR3 sequence: CASSFGTGIIDEQFF. The CDR3 DNA reads as TGTGCCAGCAGCTTCGGGACAGGGATCATCGATGAGCAGTTCTTC.

The chain carries TRBV7-6 and TRBJ2-6, with 7 bases fitting TRBD1. Germline V lookup: CDR1 SGHVS, CDR2 FNYEAQ. This CDR3 has 19 residues. Trimming removed 6 bases from V and 2 bases from J; junction bases left unmatched: 16. This chain's CDR3 is CASSPSARRGQTGANVLTF. CDR3 DNA: TGTGCCAGCAGTCCTTCCGCGCGCAGGGGACAGACTGGGGCCAACGTCCTGACTTTC.

The genes are TRBV28 and TRBJ1-5; D is unclear. Per germline, CDR1 MDHEN and CDR2 SYDVKM. Trimming removed 5 bases from V and 0 bases from J, with 17 bases in between. This CDR3 spans 17 amino acids. CDR3 region: CASSPSGVQNSNQPQHF. CDR3 coding DNA: TGTGCCAGCAGTCCATCCGGAGTACAAAATAGCAATCAGCCCCAGCATTTT.

This chain joins TRBV7-9 and TRBJ2-1; D may be TRBD2 (6 bases). The CDR3 extends over 17 amino acids. Deletions cut 4 bases from V and 0 bases from J, with 16 bases between. Germline CDR1 and CDR2: SEHNR and FQNEAQ (reference sequence). The CDR3: CASSSTGGVSSYNEQFF. The CDR3 DNA follows: TGTGCCAGCAGCTCAACTGGCGGGGTCAGCTCCTACAATGAGCAGTTCTTC.

The chain combines TRBV28 with TRBJ1-3; TRBD1 matches at 9 bases. CDR3 size: 17 residues. V lost 1 base, J lost 7 bases, and 11 bases stayed unmatched. Germline V gene sequence: CDR1 MDHEN, CDR2 SYDVKM. This chain's CDR3 is CASSLLPPGQGANTIYF. CDR3 nucleotides: TGTGCCAGCAGTTTATTGCCTCCGGGACAGGGAGCGAACACCATATATTTT.

The J gene is TRBJ2-1, the V gene TRBV5-4, with 9 nucleotides matching TRBD2. CDR3 length: 16 residues. The germline V gene encodes CDR1 SGHNT and CDR2 YYREEE (reference sequence). Trimming cost V 1 base and J 8 bases; bases outside gene matches: 10. CDR3 loop: CASSLRIAGGPDEQFF. The CDR3 DNA reads as TGTGCCAGCAGCTTGAGAATTGCGGGGGGGCCGGATGAGCAGTTCTTC.

The J gene is TRBJ2-7, the V gene TRBV28; 10 nucleotides line up with TRBD1. The CDR3 loop spans 14 amino acids. Germline-derived CDR1 and CDR2 are MDHEN and SYDVKM. V gave up 5 bases and J gave up 2 bases; unmatched junction bases: 3. CDR3 coding DNA: TGTGCCAGCAGTCCGGGACAGGGGCCCTACGAGCAGTACTTC. It yields the protein CASSPGQGPYEQYF.

The chain employs TRBV7-9 and TRBJ2-1; 10 bases line up with TRBD2. Germline CDR1 SEHNR, CDR2 FQNEAQ (reference sequence). V was pared by 5 bases and J by 7 bases, with 17 bases of the junction left unmatched. The CDR3 is 18 residues long. The CDR3 is CASSRPFRLAGVLNEQFF. DNA for the CDR3: TGTGCCAGCAGCCGACCTTTCAGGCTAGCGGGAGTCTTGAATGAGCAGTTCTTC.

The V and J genes are TRBV5-1 and TRBJ1-2; possible D gene TRBD1, 5 bases. Trimming took off 1 base at V and 5 bases at J, with 9 bases between the two ends. The germline V gene encodes CDR1 SGHRS and CDR2 YFSETQ. The CDR3 runs 13 residues. Here the CDR3 reads CASSLYGGYGYTF. CDR3 in DNA: TGCGCCAGCAGCTTGTATGGGGGGTATGGCTACACCTTC.

The chain joins TRBV27 to TRBJ2-3; maybe TRBD2 (5 bases). From germline, CDR1 is MNHEY and CDR2 SMNVEV (reference sequence). V lost 5 bases to trimming and J lost 3 bases, with 15 bases between them. The CDR3 loop spans 15 amino acids. The CDR3 is CASSHEWLATDTQYF. The CDR3 DNA follows: TGTGCCAGCAGTCATGAGTGGCTAGCAACAGATACGCAGTATTTT.

The chain uses TRBV27 and TRBJ1-4; 11 bases align to TRBD1. The CDR3 covers 14 residues. Germline V gives CDR1 MNHEY, CDR2 SMNVEV (reference sequence). The ends lost 7 bases at V and 8 bases at J; junction bases unmatched: 6. The CDR3 spells CASTPGTGGEKLFF. CDR3 bases: TGTGCCAGCACTCCCGGGACAGGGGGAGAAAAACTGTTTTTT. Together with reference TRBV27 and TRBJ1-4, the CDR3 gives the full variable domain: EAQVTQNPRYLITVTGKKLTVTCSQNMNHEYMSWYRQDPGLGLRQIYYSMNVEVTDKGDVPEGYKVSRKEKRNFPLILESPSPNQTSLYFCASTPGTGGEKLFFGSGTQLSVL.

This chain links TRBV2 with TRBJ2-5, with 7 bases matching TRBD2. The V segment lost 5 bases and the J segment 1 base; nucleotides outside the gene matches: 4. Germline V gene data show CDR1 as SNHLY and CDR2 as FYNNEI. The CDR3 is 14 residues long. CDR3 in amino acids: CASSPTSVQETQYF. The CDR3 DNA follows: TGTGCCAGCAGTCCCACTAGCGTCCAAGAGACCCAGTACTTC.

The chain links TRBV25-1 to TRBJ1-1; no clear D gene. Germline CDR1 MGHDK, CDR2 SYGVNS. CDR3 length: 14 residues. The ends were cut back, 3 bases at V and 2 bases at J, with 10 bases in the middle. Here the CDR3 DNA reads TGTGCCAGCAGTGATATAGGGAGTAACACTGAAGCTTTCTTT. Amino acids: CASSDIGSNTEAFF.

The rearrangement links TRBV5-1 to TRBJ2-1; 10 positions match TRBD2. CDR3 size: 18 residues. The V segment lost 3 bases and the J segment 1 base; nucleotides outside the gene matches: 10. Germline lookup yields CDR1 SGHRS and CDR2 YFSETQ. CDR3 protein: CASSSMGLARTSYNEQFF. DNA of the CDR3: TGCGCCAGCAGCTCGATGGGACTAGCGAGAACTTCCTACAATGAGCAGTTCTTC.

This chain uses TRBV9 with TRBJ2-5, with D perhaps matching TRBD2 (6 bases). Germline V gene data show CDR1 as SGDLS and CDR2 as YYNGEE. Trimming took off 3 bases at V and 1 base at J, with 10 bases between the two ends. The CDR3 spans 14 residues. CDR3 residues: CASSESGLQETQYF. The DNA for the CDR3 is TGTGCCAGCAGCGAAAGCGGGCTCCAAGAGACCCAGTACTTC.

This chain uses TRBV5-5 with TRBJ2-3, with TRBD1 as a possible D gene (7 bases). V was pared by 4 bases and J by 2 bases, with 14 bases between. Germline lookup yields CDR1 SGHKS and CDR2 YYEKEE (reference sequence). CDR3 length equals 15 residues. DNA for the CDR3: TGTGCCAGCAGCCTGCCAGGGGGGTCCACAGATACGCAGTATTTT. It encodes CASSLPGGSTDTQYF. Drawing the rest from reference TRBV5-5 and TRBJ2-3, the complete variable domain is DAGVTQSPTHLIKTRGQQVTLRCSPISGHKSVSWYQQVLGQGPQFIFQYYEKEERGRGNFPDRFSARQFPNYSSELNVNALLLGDSALYLCASSLPGGSTDTQYFGPGTRLTVL.

J is TRBJ1-6 and V is TRBV12-3 or TRBV12-4; D unresolved. CDR3 size: 13 residues. Trimming shortened V by 7 bases and J by 7 bases, and 11 bases separated the two germline ends. The CDR3 nucleotides read TGTGCCAGCACCGGGAGCCTAAATTCACCCCTCCACTTT. Translated, it gives CASTGSLNSPLHF.

V and J are TRBV10-3 and TRBJ2-1; 8 positions agree with TRBD1. The CDR3 totals 14 residues. CDR1 is ENHRY, CDR2 SYGVKD, per germline. The trim removed 9 bases at V and 10 bases at J, leaving 14 bases unmatched. The CDR3: CAIQGVNPGTEQFF. The DNA of the CDR3 is TGTGCCATACAGGGGGTCAACCCTGGGACCGAGCAGTTCTTC.

The chain combines TRBV29-1 with TRBJ2-3, with D possibly being TRBD2 (5 bases). Per the germline V gene, CDR1 is SQVTM and CDR2 is ANQGSEA. The CDR3 extends over 14 amino acids. V was pared by 4 bases and J by 6 bases, with 17 bases between. The CDR3 bases are TGCAGCGTTGGGACTTCCTGGGTGGCCGATACGCAGTATTTT. It codes for CSVGTSWVADTQYF.